Detailed here is one T cell receptor (beta chain). This record belongs to a study of blood T cell repertoires in COVID-19. At the level of the study: PBMCs, B-cell-depleted T cells, or T cells provided the cDNA or gDNA that made up the material.

Authors' processing steps: It was from reference gene primer amplification that nucleated cell counts were estimated. The assay was immunoSEQ multiplex PCR, and TCRdb's table has in-frame clones only and misses some. The D gene and trimming were derived from the DNA, and the V and J assignments and clone size from that table. The sample shows 95,000 to 150,000 clones, 75% to 90% of them seen only once. The V end was cut by 3 bases, the J end by 6 bases, with 18 bases between. Per germline, CDR1 SGHVS and CDR2 FQNEAQ. The CDR3 loop spans 16 amino acids. Patients at the Seattle site were enrolled during active infection and followed longitudinally.

The sample taken for sequencing was peripheral blood. The chain links TRBV7-8 to TRBJ1-5; D gene uncertain. The sequence came from a woman older than 75 with COVID-19, enrolled during active disease. This chain's CDR3 is CASSFDAGGMGQPQHF. As DNA, the CDR3 is TGTGCCAGCAGCTTCGACGCCGGAGGGATGGGTCAGCCCCAGCATTTT.